This TCR beta chain derives from a study of early T cells in non-severe SARS-CoV-2 infection. Study information: Whole-blood bulk RNA, unsorted, was sequenced, and chains were unpaired.

The V end was cut by 7 bases, the J end by 4 bases, with 17 bases between. CDR3 size: 14 residues. Germline values: CDR1 MNHEY, CDR2 SVGEGT. Notes on this clonotype: The antigen remains unidentified.

The TCR library protocol attached unique molecular identifiers to the individual cDNA molecules. TCRdb re-called the 5' RACE reads with MiXCR, one entry per CDR3 protein. In the table there are around 64,000 distinct CDR3 sequences, over 10% of which are singletons. Notes on the study in general: Anti-spike CD8 responses were favored in VDJdb matching, and private and CD4 specificities were missed.

This specimen consisted of whole blood, obtained at baseline. The V gene is TRBV6-2 or TRBV6-3, the J gene TRBJ2-7; D perhaps matches TRBD2 (6 bases). This TCR was recovered from an adult who was a healthcare worker with PCR-confirmed SARS-CoV-2 infection or an uninfected control (not recorded which). The CDR3 DNA sequence: TGTGCCAGCATGCTTTGGGGGACTTCGTACGAGCAGTACTTC. Its protein is CASMLWGTSYEQYF.